Each of the 30 T cell receptor beta chains below was sequenced from the same sample in a study of cytomegalovirus exposure and HLA in healthy donors. Profiled with immunoSEQ multiplex PCR; TCRdb holds only in-frame clones, not every one. The data show approximately 70,000 clones, with roughly 94% seen just once and roughly 0.6% held by the top ten. Sequenced input: PBMCs. These TCRs come from a woman aged 18 to 35 in good health and CMV-seronegative.

The chain recombines TRBV27 with TRBJ2-7; D is perhaps TRBD1 (6 bases). The CDR3 length is 14 residues. Germline-derived CDR1 and CDR2 are MNHEY and SMNVEV (reference sequence). V lost 6 bases and J lost 0, with 12 bases in between. The CDR3 bases are TGTGCCAGCAGGGACAGATTTGCCTCCTACGAGCAGTACTTC. Its protein is CASRDRFASYEQYF.

The V gene is TRBV7-2, the J gene TRBJ2-1; a weak D match, TRBD2 (7 bases). Trimming took off 6 bases at V and 7 bases at J, with 25 bases between the two ends. Germline V gives CDR1 SGHTA, CDR2 FQGNSA. This CDR3 has 17 residues. This chain's CDR3 is CASRPPPRAGRGNEQFF. In DNA form, the CDR3 reads TGTGCCAGCAGACCACCACCTCGGGCGGGGAGGGGGAATGAGCAGTTCTTC.

The gene calls are TRBV30 and TRBJ1-6, with 8 positions matching TRBD1. Germline assignment: CDR1 GTSNPN and CDR2 SVGIG (reference sequence). The CDR3 is 14 residues long. Germline trimming cut 0 bases from V and 7 bases from J; bases unmatched to any gene: 2. CDR3 nucleotide sequence: TGTGCCTGGAGTGTAACAGGGGGAAATTCACCCCTCCACTTT. Its protein product is CAWSVTGGNSPLHF.

V is TRBV5-1 and J is TRBJ1-1, with D possibly matching TRBD1 (6 bases). Germline CDR1 SGHRS, CDR2 YFSETQ. Trimming removed 0 bases from V and 1 base from J, with 16 bases in between. This CDR3 is built from 17 residues. CDR3 nucleotides: TGCGCCAGCAGCTTGGTTTATACGACAGGACAGAACACTGAAGCTTTCTTT. Protein sequence: CASSLVYTTGQNTEAFF. Supplemented by reference TRBV5-1 and TRBJ1-1, the full variable domain reads KAGVTQTPRYLIKTRGQQVTLSCSPISGHRSVSWYQQTPGQGLQFLFEYFSETQRNKGNFPGRFSGRQFSNSRSEMNVSTLELGDSALYLCASSLVYTTGQNTEAFFGQGTRLTVV.

V and J are TRBV7-2 and TRBJ1-4; no definite D call. CDR3 length equals 13 residues. Per the germline V gene, CDR1 is SGHTA and CDR2 is FQGNSA. Between the trimmed V and J ends, which lost 2 bases and 4 bases, there was a span of 5 bases. The CDR3 here is CASSLFSNEKLFF. CDR3 nucleotides: TGTGCCAGCAGCTTATTCAGTAATGAAAAACTGTTTTTT.

The genes are TRBV27 and TRBJ2-3, with 15 nucleotides matching TRBD2. CDR3 size: 16 residues. CDR1 and CDR2 (germline): MNHEY, SMNVEV (reference sequence). V was clipped by 6 bases and J by 5 bases; unmatched bases: 6. For the CDR3, the DNA is TGTGCCAGCAGACGGACTAGCGGGGGGGTGGTAGATACGCAGTATTTT. Encoded protein: CASRRTSGGVVDTQYF.

The chain joins TRBV6-5 to TRBJ1-6; 9 bases match TRBD1. Germline V gene data show CDR1 as MNHEY and CDR2 as SVGAGI. V lost 5 bases, J lost 8 bases, and 7 bases stayed unmatched. This CDR3 has 15 residues. Here the CDR3 reads CASSRQGGRHSPLHF. CDR3 DNA sequence: TGTGCCAGCAGTCGACAGGGGGGGAGGCATTCACCCCTCCACTTT.

CDR3 bases: TGTGCCAGCAGTGAAACCTGGGGACAGTTACAAGAGACCCAGTACTTC. This sequence encodes CASSETWGQLQETQYF. The chain joins TRBV2 to TRBJ2-5; TRBD1 matches at 7 bases. The CDR3 runs to 16 residues. Trimming at V came to 2 bases and at J to 2 bases, leaving 8 bases not matched to a gene. Per the germline V gene, CDR1 is SNHLY and CDR2 is FYNNEI.

V gene TRBV28 combines with J gene TRBJ1-2, with TRBD1 matching over 7 bases. Germline CDR1 is MDHEN and CDR2 is SYDVKM. The CDR3 loop spans 14 amino acids. V lost 5 bases and J lost 8; bases outside the gene matches: 11. The CDR3 spells CASSPGQVIQGYTF. In DNA, the CDR3 is TGTGCCAGCAGTCCAGGACAGGTCATTCAGGGCTACACCTTC.

This clone was found once. This chain uses TRBV19 with TRBJ1-6; D remains unclear. Germline V CDR1 and CDR2: LNHDA, SQIVND (reference sequence). CDR3 length equals 14 residues. V was pared by 4 bases and J by 8 bases, with 12 bases between. This chain's CDR3 is CASSTDKHYSPLHF. As DNA, the CDR3 is TGTGCCAGTAGTACCGACAAACACTATTCACCCCTCCACTTT.

The chain recombines TRBV11-3 with TRBJ2-7, with 7 positions matching TRBD2. This CDR3 has 14 amino acids. Germline lookup yields CDR1 SGHNT and CDR2 YENEEA. J gave up 6 bases and V 5 bases, and 10 bases lay outside the gene matches. For the CDR3, the DNA is TGTGCCAGCAGCCCCGGACTAGGGACGGGCGAGCAGTACTTC. Translated: CASSPGLGTGEQYF.

The DNA for the CDR3 is TGTGCCAGCAGCTTAAATAAGCATGAGCAGTTCTTC. This codes for CASSLNKHEQFF. V and J are TRBV13 and TRBJ2-1, with no clear D. The ends were cut back, 2 bases at V and 8 bases at J, with 7 bases in the middle. This CDR3 contains 12 residues. CDR1 and CDR2 (germline): PRHDT, FYEKMQ (reference sequence).

The chain uses TRBV14 and TRBJ2-3, with 7 nucleotides matching TRBD1. The CDR3 sequence is 15 residues long. CDR1 and CDR2 (germline): SGHDN, FVKESK. V was pared by 4 bases and J by 7 bases, with 11 bases of the junction left unmatched. The CDR3 DNA follows: TGTGCCAGCAGCCCCTCCTACAGGGGTTACCATACGCAGTATTTT. It translates to CASSPSYRGYHTQYF.

This chain connects TRBV5-1 to TRBJ1-2, with a tentative D call TRBD1 (5 bases). Trimming took 5 bases from V and 6 from J, leaving 17 bases between them. CDR1 and CDR2 (germline): SGHRS, YFSETQ. The CDR3 spans 14 residues. The CDR3 region has the DNA TGCGCCAGCAGTTACAGACAGACACACCATGGCTACACCTTC. Protein product: CASSYRQTHHGYTF.

This clone has just a few counts. The CDR3 here is CASSTGSYGELFF. In DNA form, the CDR3 reads TGTGCCAGCAGTACAGGGTCGTACGGGGAGCTGTTTTTT. J is TRBJ2-2 and V is TRBV6-4, with TRBD1 as a possible D gene (6 bases). This CDR3 contains 13 residues. The V end lost 5 bases, the J end lost 7 bases, and 11 bases lay between the germline ends. Germline CDR1 is MRHNA and CDR2 is SNTAGT.

The chain has TRBV27 and TRBJ1-2; TRBD1 is a possible D gene (5 bases). Germline V gene sequence: CDR1 MNHEY, CDR2 SMNVEV (reference sequence). This CDR3 comprises 12 residues. Deletions cut 4 bases from V and 4 bases from J, with 7 bases between. CDR3 nucleotides: TGTGCCAGCAGTTCCACAGGCTATGGCTACACCTTC. Amino acids: CASSSTGYGYTF.

The chain has TRBV7-3 and TRBJ2-1, with 10 bases identical to TRBD2. The CDR3 covers 17 residues. Germline V gene sequence: CDR1 SGHTA, CDR2 FQGTGA. The ends lost 1 base at V and 5 bases at J; junction bases unmatched: 8. The DNA of the CDR3 is TGTGCCAGCAGCTTAAGTGGGGGACTAGCGAGTAACAATGAGCAGTTCTTC. It translates to CASSLSGGLASNNEQFF.

The chain couples TRBV2 to TRBJ1-4; the match to TRBD1 covers 7 bases. Germline assignment: CDR1 SNHLY and CDR2 FYNNEI. Trimming removed 7 bases from V and 3 bases from J; junction bases left unmatched: 8. The CDR3 is made up of 15 amino acids. The CDR3 region is CASTKDRKANEKLFF. The DNA of the CDR3 is TGTGCCAGCACCAAGGACAGGAAAGCTAATGAAAAACTGTTTTTT. The complete variable domain, with remaining parts taken from reference TRBV2 and TRBJ1-4, reads EPEVTQTPSHQVTQMGQEVILRCVPISNHLYFYWYRQILGQKVEFLVSFYNNEISEKSEIFDDQFSVERPDGSNFTLKIRSTKLEDSAMYFCASTKDRKANEKLFFGSGTQLSVL.

The CDR3 region is CASTARWARDYNEQFF. The CDR3 DNA reads TGTGCCAGCACTGCCCGGTGGGCCCGGGACTACAATGAGCAGTTCTTC. The V call is TRBV6-6, the J call TRBJ2-1, with TRBD2 as a possible D gene (5 bases). CDR1 is MNHNY, CDR2 SVGAGI, per germline (reference sequence). Between the trimmed V and J ends, which lost 7 bases and 3 bases, there was a span of 19 bases. This CDR3 is built from 16 residues.

This sequence joins TRBV27 and TRBJ2-7; D may be TRBD2 (5 bases). Germline-derived CDR1 and CDR2 are MNHEY and SMNVEV (reference sequence). CDR3 size: 13 residues. Trimming removed 6 bases from V and 3 bases from J, with 12 bases in between. The CDR3 protein is CASRGRSGYEQYF. The CDR3 DNA follows: TGTGCCAGCAGGGGGAGAAGCGGCTACGAGCAGTACTTC.

CDR3 nucleotide sequence: TGTGCCAGCAGTTACCGGACAGATAATAGCAATCAGCCCCAGCATTTT. It yields the protein CASSYRTDNSNQPQHF. This chain links TRBV6-6 with TRBJ1-5, with D maybe TRBD1 (6 bases). There are 16 residues in the CDR3. The germline CDR1 and CDR2 sequences are MNHNY and SVGAGI (reference sequence). Trimming cost V 2 bases and J 0 bases, with 11 bases left between them.

The gene calls are TRBV6-5 and TRBJ2-3; weak D call: TRBD2 (5 bases). The CDR3 covers 16 residues. Germline CDR1 reads MNHEY; CDR2 reads SVGAGI. Deletions cut 4 bases from V and 2 bases from J, with 16 bases between. CDR3 coding DNA: TGTGCCAGCAGTTCCTCGCGGCTAGCTTACACAGATACGCAGTATTTT. It translates to CASSSSRLAYTDTQYF.

The rearrangement joins TRBV4-3 to TRBJ2-6, with TRBD1 matching 7 bases. Germline lookup yields CDR1 LGHNA and CDR2 YSLEER. Trimming at V came to 1 base and at J to 4 bases, leaving 7 bases not matched to a gene. The CDR3 is made up of 17 amino acids. The CDR3 DNA follows: TGCGCCAGCAGCCAAGGGATGAAGGGGGCAGGGGCCAACGTCCTGACTTTC. Protein: CASSQGMKGAGANVLTF.

The V and J genes are TRBV27 and TRBJ2-7, with 9 bases lining up with TRBD1. The V gene's germline CDR1 is MNHEY and CDR2 SMNVEV (reference sequence). After removal of 5 bases from V and 4 bases from J, the junction contained 3 bases not matched to a gene. The CDR3 consists of 13 residues. CDR3 bases: TGTGCCAGCAGTCGACAGGGGGATTACGAGCAGTACTTC. Amino acids: CASSRQGDYEQYF.

The chain carries TRBV9 and TRBJ1-3; possible D gene TRBD1, 5 bases. The CDR3 loop spans 15 amino acids. The V gene lost 1 base and the J gene lost 4 bases, with 12 bases spanning the gap. CDR1 is SGDLS and CDR2 is YYNGEE in the germline V gene. For the CDR3, the DNA is TGTGCCAGCAGCGTACGTGGGGCGAACGGAAACACCATATATTTT. The encoded protein is CASSVRGANGNTIYF.

This clone appeared a single time. The V gene is TRBV28, the J gene TRBJ1-5; D not resolved. The ends were cut back, 3 bases at V and 2 bases at J, with 8 bases in the middle. The CDR3 is 14 amino acids. Germline assignment: CDR1 MDHEN and CDR2 SYDVKM. DNA of the CDR3: TGTGCCAGCAGTTTCGCGGAGGGCAATCAGCCCCAGCATTTT. Encoded protein: CASSFAEGNQPQHF.

This chain joins TRBV28 and TRBJ2-5, with TRBD1 matching 7 bases. Per germline, CDR1 MDHEN and CDR2 SYDVKM. With V trimmed by 4 bases and J by 1 base, 6 bases remained unmatched. This CDR3 is built from 15 residues. The DNA for the CDR3 is TGTGCCAGCAGTTACCGGACAGGCCGCCAAGAGACCCAGTACTTC. Protein sequence: CASSYRTGRQETQYF.

The chain combines TRBV7-2 with TRBJ1-5; 12 bases are a match to TRBD1. This CDR3 region has 19 residues. V was clipped by 2 bases and J by 0 bases; unmatched bases: 8. Looked up from germline, CDR1 is SGHTA and CDR2 is FQGNSA. CDR3 in DNA: TGTGCCAGCAGCTTAATAGGGACAGGGGGCAGGGGTAGCAATCAGCCCCAGCATTTT. Protein product: CASSLIGTGGRGSNQPQHF.

J is TRBJ2-7 and V is TRBV5-1; 8 bases match TRBD1. The V segment lost 1 base and the J segment 2 bases; nucleotides outside the gene matches: 2. The CDR3 length is 14 residues. In germline, CDR1 is SGHRS, CDR2 YFSETQ. The CDR3 sequence is CASSLTGGTYEQYF. CDR3 nucleotides: TGCGCCAGCAGCTTGACAGGGGGAACCTACGAGCAGTACTTC.

The chain couples TRBV2 to TRBJ2-3, with a tentative D call TRBD2 (7 bases). The CDR3 runs to 16 residues. Trimming removed 0 bases from V and 5 bases from J, with 15 bases in between. CDR1 is SNHLY and CDR2 is FYNNEI in the germline V gene. CDR3 nucleotide sequence: TGTGCCAGCAGTGAAGCTCCCGCGGGGGCCGGAGATACGCAGTATTTT. Translating it yields CASSEAPAGAGDTQYF.